What follows is one T cell receptor (beta chain) and its context. The CDR3 contains 16 residues. Trimming took off 0 bases at V and 5 bases at J, with 16 bases between the two ends. CDR1 and CDR2 (germline): MNHEY, SVGAGI. The sample originates from a study of cytomegalovirus exposure and HLA in healthy donors. The table came from immunoSEQ multiplex PCR; TCRdb's copy has only in-frame clones and leaves some out. The repertoire holds tens of thousands of clones, with 75% to 95% as singletons. This TCR was sampled from a woman aged 30 to 39 in good health and CMV-seronegative. Sample: PBMCs. The chain joins TRBV6-5 to TRBJ1-1; D unclear. The CDR3: CASSYSTGIDRTEAFF. Written as DNA, the CDR3 is TGTGCCAGCAGTTACTCGACGGGGATTGATCGGACTGAAGCTTTCTTT.